A selection of T cell receptor beta chains follows, all from one sample in a study of blood T cell repertoires in COVID-19. Measured with immunoSEQ multiplex PCR; TCRdb has only the in-frame clones, and not every one. The sample includes 400,000 or so clones, approximately 88% of them seen just once. Sequenced material: PBMCs or T cells enriched from blood (not recorded which). The receptors originated from a woman aged 40 to 55 with acute COVID-19. CDR3s leave out the opening cysteine and the closing phenylalanine or tryptophan.

>TRBV12-3/TRBV12-4|TRBJ1-1
ASSLGGGAF
>TRBV4-1|TRBJ1-1
ASSQTDFNTEAF
>TRBV2|TRBJ2-3
ASSRSLRGQTDTQY
>TRBV5-1|TRBJ2-1
ASSLGERGGHNNEQF
>TRBV19|TRBJ1-2
ASSTYVGAYGYT
>TRBV4-1|TRBJ1-3
AGSQGLGSGNTIY
>TRBV4-2|TRBJ1-2
ASSQDRGDGYT
>TRBV19|TRBJ2-1
ASSIGQTEQF
>TRBV9|TRBJ1-4
ASSVGGVATNEKLF
>TRBV11-2|TRBJ1-5
ASSDGTQGNQPQH
>TRBV30|TRBJ2-5
AWRNDAGRKTQY
>TRBV9|TRBJ1-3
ASSRASGNTIY
>TRBV2|TRBJ2-6
ASRGQGLSGANVLT
>TRBV18|TRBJ1-4
ASSPPGQGRVEKLF
>TRBV6-5|TRBJ2-5
ASSRGRGGETQY
>TRBV15|TRBJ1-1
ATSRDRAGLGTEAF
>TRBV4-2|TRBJ1-6
ASSQDRGGGQGLNSPLH
>TRBV5-4|TRBJ2-5
ASSLVANQETQY
>TRBV6-1|TRBJ1-6
ASSEFSGTGPPLH
>TRBV18|TRBJ1-1
ASSLGQGRNTEAF
>TRBV7-8|TRBJ2-7
ASSFTGTGGREQY
>TRBV23-1|TRBJ1-5
ASSPLRLGGWDSNQPQH
>TRBV2|TRBJ1-3
ASSEAPGVGNTIY
>TRBV28|TRBJ2-7
ASSLPLRDTLRYEQY
>TRBV10-3|TRBJ2-1
AISEGGSYNEQF
>TRBV5-1|TRBJ1-2
ASSLGLRGQGHGYT
>TRBV15|TRBJ2-3
ATSAQQGIDTQY
>TRBV5-4|TRBJ2-5
ASSLAMGGLRETQY
>TRBV29-1|TRBJ2-5
SVEGKRQNQETQY
>TRBV27|TRBJ2-3
ASSQSTDTQY
>TRBV5-1|TRBJ1-5
ASSLAGDQPQH
>TRBV29-1|TRBJ2-5
SVERTVKETQY
>TRBV5-6|TRBJ2-5
ASSLRSSGYQETQY
>TRBV24-1|TRBJ2-2
ATSDNTGSVTGELF
>TRBV25-1|TRBJ2-4
ASSEGTLLAKNIQY
>TRBV19|TRBJ2-1
ASSITGMNEQF
>TRBV6-5|TRBJ2-7
ASSYSDRTTYEQY
>TRBV2|TRBJ1-5
ASSERTGGRPQH
>TRBV20-1|TRBJ1-2
SARFPGGYT
>TRBV15|TRBJ2-7
ATSGRDVFEQY
>TRBV4-1|TRBJ1-4
ASSHRASTNEKLF
>TRBV7-6|TRBJ1-4
ASSVQDLGGKLF
>TRBV4-2|TRBJ1-4
ASSQDPPGQGRREKLF
>TRBV5-4|TRBJ1-4
ASSPMGRAGEKLF
>TRBV29-1|TRBJ1-4
SARRDRGGSEKLF
>TRBV18|TRBJ2-7
ASSEQDPPEQY
>TRBV19|TRBJ2-3
ASSMQRFTDTQY
>TRBV5-1|TRBJ2-2
ASSLAGTANTGELF
>TRBV2|TRBJ1-1
ASSEMGSQNTEAF
>TRBV6-5|TRBJ2-1
ASSSPSGGLMNEQF
>TRBV25-1|TRBJ1-6
ASSGGQYGSSYNSPLH
>TRBV7-6|TRBJ2-3
ASSLVRGESTDTQY
>TRBV9|TRBJ2-1
ASSPLDRSHEQF
>TRBV5-1|TRBJ2-2
ASSAVTGELF
>TRBV30|TRBJ1-6
AWSRDYNSPLH
>TRBV27|TRBJ1-6
ASTIRGYNSPLH
>TRBV18|TRBJ1-3
ASSPPTGASGNTIY
>TRBV6-5|TRBJ1-6
ASSYDGTGYNSPLH
>TRBV5-4|TRBJ2-5
ASSLGGLAQETQY
>TRBV29-1|TRBJ2-3
SVGQGRGDTQY